The present TCR beta chain was sequenced within a study of long-term antiretroviral therapy in people with HIV. An immunoSEQ assay, version v3.0, was performed at survey level. Data came from immunoSEQ multiplex PCR; TCRdb stores just in-frame clones and leaves some out. The repertoire holds 30,000 to 40,000 clones, around three quarters seen once, with about 7.1% in the top ten. The CDR3 contains 14 residues. Trimming took 4 bases from V and 2 from J, leaving 8 bases between them. Germline V gene sequence: CDR1 LNHDA, CDR2 SQIVND (reference sequence). V is TRBV19 and J is TRBJ2-2, with D tentatively TRBD1 or TRBD2 (6 bases each). Sequencing was performed on unsorted PBMCs, taken 2 years after starting antiretroviral therapy. The source is a woman aged 50 to 65 with HIV. The CDR3 region is CASSTGANTGELFF. The CDR3 bases are TGTGCCAGTAGTACGGGGGCTAACACCGGGGAGCTGTTTTTT.